This TCR beta chain was sequenced in a study of T cells in localized non-small cell lung cancer. Whole-study results and caveats: Heterogeneity within the tumor remains possible, as just one region underwent sequencing. Uninvolved adjacent lung showed the highest T cell clonality, exceeding tumor.

Profiling relied on immunoSEQ multiplex PCR, and the TCRdb table lists in-frame clones only, not all of them. The sample lists 20,000 to 25,000 clones; around 85% were seen once. Points on this clone: What it binds is not known.

This sample comprised PBMCs, obtained before any cancer treatment. The TCR comes from a woman aged 40-69 years with stage II squamous cell lung carcinoma.

CDR3 amino acids: CASSFTTGGPGELFF. CDR3 bases: TGTGCCAGCAGCTTCACTACAGGGGGACCCGGGGAGCTGTTTTTT. This sequence joins TRBV7-9 and TRBJ2-2; 8 bases match TRBD1. This CDR3 spans 15 amino acids. Trimming cost V 3 bases and J 6 bases; bases outside gene matches: 6. CDR1 is SEHNR, CDR2 FQNEAQ, per germline (reference sequence). Using reference TRBV7-9 and TRBJ2-2 for the parts outside the CDR3, the full variable domain is DTGVSQNPRHKITKRGQNVTFRCDPISEHNRLYWYRQTLGQGPEFLTYFQNEAQLEKSRLLSDRFSAERPKGSFSTLEIQRTEQGDSAMYLCASSFTTGGPGELFFGEGSRLTVL.